The source of this TCR beta chain is a study of shared clonotypes between healthy human individuals. Study at large: Three plates each covered CD4 naive and memory; CD8 naive two, CD8 memory one.

The CDR3 is 16 amino acids. With 4 bases clipped from V and 4 bases from J, the junction kept 12 bases outside the gene matches. CDR1 and CDR2 from the germline V gene are SGHTA and FQGTGA. The assay was run at deep level. The assay was immunoSEQ multiplex PCR, and TCRdb's table has in-frame clones only and misses some. The sample holds around 1.5 million clones, 95% to 99% seen once. Material for sequencing was naive CD4+ T cells sorted from blood. Subset meaning: CD45RA+ positively selected. V usage is TRBV7-3 and J usage is TRBJ2-7; 8 nucleotides match TRBD1. The origin of this receptor is a man younger than 45 in good health. The CDR3 nucleotides read TGTGCCAGCAGCTCCCCCGACAGGGGTGTTATTTACGAGCAGTACTTC. Translated: CASSSPDRGVIYEQYF.